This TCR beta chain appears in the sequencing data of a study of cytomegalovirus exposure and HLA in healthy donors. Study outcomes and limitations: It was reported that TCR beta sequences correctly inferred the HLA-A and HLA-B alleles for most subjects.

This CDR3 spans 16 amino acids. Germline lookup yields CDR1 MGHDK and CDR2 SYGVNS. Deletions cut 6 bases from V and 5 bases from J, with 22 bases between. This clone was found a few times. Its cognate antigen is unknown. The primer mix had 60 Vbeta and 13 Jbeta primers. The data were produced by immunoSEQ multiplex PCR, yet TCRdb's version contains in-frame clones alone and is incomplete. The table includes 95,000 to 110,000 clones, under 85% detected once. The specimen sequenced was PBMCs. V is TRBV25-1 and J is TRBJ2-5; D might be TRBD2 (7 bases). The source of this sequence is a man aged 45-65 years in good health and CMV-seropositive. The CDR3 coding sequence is TGTGCCAGCAGCCAACCCCAGGGGAGGGGGTTGGAGACCCAGTACTTC. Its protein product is CASSQPQGRGLETQYF.